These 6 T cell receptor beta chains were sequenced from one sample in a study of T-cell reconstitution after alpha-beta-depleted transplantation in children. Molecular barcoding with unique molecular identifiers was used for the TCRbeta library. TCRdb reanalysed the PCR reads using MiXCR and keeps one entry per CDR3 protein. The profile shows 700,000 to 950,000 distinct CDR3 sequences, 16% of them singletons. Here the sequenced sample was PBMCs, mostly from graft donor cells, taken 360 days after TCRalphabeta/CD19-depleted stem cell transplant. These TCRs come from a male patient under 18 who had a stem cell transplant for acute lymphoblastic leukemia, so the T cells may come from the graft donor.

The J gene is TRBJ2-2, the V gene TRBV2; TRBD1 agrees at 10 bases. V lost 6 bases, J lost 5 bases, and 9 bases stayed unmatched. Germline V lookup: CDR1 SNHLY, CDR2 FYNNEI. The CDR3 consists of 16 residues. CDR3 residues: CASRRRQGAGTGELFF. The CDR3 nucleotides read TGTGCCAGCAGACGCCGACAGGGGGCTGGGACCGGGGAGCTGTTTTTT.

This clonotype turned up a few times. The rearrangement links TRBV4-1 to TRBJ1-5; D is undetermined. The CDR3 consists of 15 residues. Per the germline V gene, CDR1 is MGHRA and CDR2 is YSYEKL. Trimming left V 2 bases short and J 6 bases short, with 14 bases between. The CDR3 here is CASSQLGGPLQPQHF. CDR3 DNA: TGCGCCAGCAGCCAACTTGGAGGACCTCTTCAGCCCCAGCATTTT.

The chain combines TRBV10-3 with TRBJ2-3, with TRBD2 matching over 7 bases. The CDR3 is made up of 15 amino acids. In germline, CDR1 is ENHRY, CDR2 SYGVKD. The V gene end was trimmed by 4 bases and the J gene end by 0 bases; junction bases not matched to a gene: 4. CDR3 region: CAISGLALSTDTQYF. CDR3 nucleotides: TGTGCCATCAGTGGACTAGCCCTGAGCACAGATACGCAGTATTTT.

The CDR3 coding sequence is TGCAGTGCTAGACTGTCCGCAGACTACTCCTACGAGCAGTACTTC. It encodes CSARLSADYSYEQYF. This chain links TRBV20-1 with TRBJ2-7, with D possibly matching TRBD2 (5 bases). This CDR3 is built from 15 residues. The V end lost 2 bases, the J end lost 0 bases, and 14 bases lay between the germline ends. Germline V CDR1 and CDR2: DFQATT, SNEGSKA (reference sequence).

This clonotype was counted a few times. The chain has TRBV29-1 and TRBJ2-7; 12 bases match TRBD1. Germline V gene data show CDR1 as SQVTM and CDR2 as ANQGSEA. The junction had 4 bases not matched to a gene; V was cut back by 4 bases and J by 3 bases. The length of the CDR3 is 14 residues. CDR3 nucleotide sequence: TGCAGCGTTGGGGGGACAGGGGGCTACTACGAGCAGTACTTC. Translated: CSVGGTGGYYEQYF.

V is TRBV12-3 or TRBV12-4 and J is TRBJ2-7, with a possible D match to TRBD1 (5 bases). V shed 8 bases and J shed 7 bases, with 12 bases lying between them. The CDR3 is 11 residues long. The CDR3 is CASFQGREQYF. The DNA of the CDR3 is TGTGCCAGCTTTCAGGGAAGGGAGCAGTACTTC.